This T cell receptor (beta chain) was profiled in a study of cytomegalovirus exposure and HLA in healthy donors. Study-level results: As was reported, the HLA-A and HLA-B alleles of most subjects were accurately predicted from TCR beta sequences. Across HLA loci, a later analysis found differing TCR association rates, with DRB1 most and HLA-C fewest. For most TCR beta V segments, an earlier analysis put the productive rate at about 87% or about 30% of the time. Three chains linked to CMV were shown in vitro to be specific for CMV antigens.

This CDR3 spans 16 amino acids. V shed 6 bases and J 0 bases; nucleotides not matched to a gene: 9. CDR1 SGHTA and CDR2 FQGNSA come from the germline V gene. This clone was picked up one time. Its matching antigen is unknown. The PCR ran on 60 Vbeta and 13 Jbeta primers. Profiled with immunoSEQ multiplex PCR; TCRdb holds only in-frame clones, not every one. The table has approximately 110,000 clones, about 80% seen once. The chain carries TRBV7-2 and TRBJ2-3; 7 bases line up with TRBD1. The clonotype was recovered from a middle-aged man in good health and CMV-seronegative. The specimen sequenced was PBMCs. The DNA for the CDR3 is TGTGCCAGCAGTAAGGGGGCCCTGCCTAGCACAGATACGCAGTATTTT. Translating gives CASSKGALPSTDTQYF.